This TCR beta chain was sequenced in a study of T cell clonality in common variable immunodeficiency. Some clones are missing from TCRdb's copy, which holds only in-frame ones; the method was immunoSEQ multiplex PCR. The repertoire yields around 52,000 clones, none seen only once; the top ten contain approximately 5.5%. At least ten counts were recorded for this clone. The antigen is not known. The read comes to an end 3 residues before the CDR3 does, leaving the germline J gene to fill in the end. The CDR3 runs to 14 residues. Germline V CDR1 and CDR2: MDHEN, SYDVKM. Trimming cost V 3 bases and J 2 bases, with 10 bases left between them. Both groups were predominantly of Caucasian heritage. Study-wide results and limits: Shared TCRbeta clones were fewer between CVID subjects than controls. Reportedly, TCR beta sequences from common variable immunodeficiency showed fewer deletions and N-nucleotide insertions. Links between repertoire features and CVID complications were heterogeneity-limited.

The sample comprised peripheral blood mononuclear cells. The receptor comes from a person aged 18 to 70 in good health. The chain links TRBV28 to TRBJ1-1, with TRBD1 as a possible D gene (5 bases). The CDR3: CASSLTAINTEAFF. CDR3 bases read: TGTGCCAGCAGTTTGACAGCTATCAACACTGAA.